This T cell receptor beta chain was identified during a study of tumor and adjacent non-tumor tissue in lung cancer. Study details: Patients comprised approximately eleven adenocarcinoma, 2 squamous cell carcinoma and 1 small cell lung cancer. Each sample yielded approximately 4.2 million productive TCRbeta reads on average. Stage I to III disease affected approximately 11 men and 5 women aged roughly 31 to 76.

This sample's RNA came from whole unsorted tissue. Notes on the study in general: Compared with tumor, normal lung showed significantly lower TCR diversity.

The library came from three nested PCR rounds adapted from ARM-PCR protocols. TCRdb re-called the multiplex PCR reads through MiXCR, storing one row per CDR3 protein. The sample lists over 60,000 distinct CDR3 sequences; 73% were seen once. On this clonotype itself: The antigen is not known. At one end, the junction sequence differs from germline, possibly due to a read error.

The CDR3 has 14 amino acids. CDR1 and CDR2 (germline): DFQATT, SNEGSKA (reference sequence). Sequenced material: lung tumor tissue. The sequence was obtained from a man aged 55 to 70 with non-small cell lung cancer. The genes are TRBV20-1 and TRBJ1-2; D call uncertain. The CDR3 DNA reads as TGCAGTGCTAGTCCCCCCCTGGGTCCCTATGGATACACCTTC. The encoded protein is CSASPPLGPYGYTF.